The 15 T cell receptor beta chains below were found in one sample sequenced in a study of CXCR3-negative and CXCR3-positive naive CD8 T cells (dated 2019 in TCRdb). The sequencer listed for this sample is NextSeq 550. The Human TCR Profiling Kit (MiLaboratory) was used to prepare UMI-labeled 5' RACE TRB cDNA libraries. TCRdb reanalyzed the reads, keeping one entry per CDR3 protein sequence and omitting DNA. The sample's table lists a count of approximately 41,000 distinct CDR3 sequences. The ten largest clones represent 14% of the sample. Source material: memory CD8+ T cells from blood. In light of the paper, this sample's cell subset or site label describes: conventional CD8+ memory T cells (TMEM), sorted as controls. The source is a human donor in good health. Some clones in this sample may be carry-over from other donors' samples.

The chain links TRBV29-1 to TRBJ2-3; checking the TCRdb D call of TRBD1 is not possible without DNA. The CDR3 runs to 12 residues. In germline, CDR1 is SQVTM, CDR2 ANQGSEA. The CDR3 here is CSVWQGEDTQYF.

This chain connects TRBV2 to TRBJ1-1. CDR3 length: 14 residues. Germline V lookup: CDR1 SNHLY, CDR2 FYNNEI. The CDR3 loop reads CASSDSRRGTEAFF.

The rearrangement uses TRBV5-1 and TRBJ1-1; TCRdb indicates TRBD1, and absent DNA this call remains unverified. Germline loops: CDR1 SGHRS, CDR2 YFSETQ. CDR3 length equals 13 residues. CDR3 residues: CASSWTQNTEAFF.

This sequence joins TRBV28 and TRBJ2-5; TCRdb calls TRBD1, which cannot be checked without DNA. CDR3 length: 14 residues. Germline V CDR1 and CDR2: MDHEN, SYDVKM. The CDR3 sequence is CASSLWTGQETQYF.

The V gene is TRBV20-1, the J gene TRBJ1-2. This CDR3 has 14 residues. The germline V gene has CDR1 DFQATT and CDR2 SNEGSKA (reference sequence). The CDR3 sequence is CSARDRYSQDGYTF.

The chain combines TRBV7-3 with TRBJ2-2. The germline V gene has CDR1 SGHTA and CDR2 FQGTGA. The CDR3 is 16 amino acids. Here the CDR3 reads CASSSPGTANTGELFF.

The J gene is TRBJ2-1, the V gene TRBV14; TCRdb picks TRBD2, but there is no DNA to check that call. Germline CDR1 reads SGHDN; CDR2 reads FVKESK. The CDR3 totals 16 residues. The CDR3 sequence: CASSPYPRDEANEQFF.

The V call is TRBV7-8, the J call TRBJ2-7; TCRdb calls TRBD1, which cannot be checked without DNA. There are 14 residues in the CDR3. Per germline, CDR1 SGHVS and CDR2 FQNEAQ. This CDR3 reads CASSLAGTAYEQYF. Together with reference TRBV7-8 and TRBJ2-7, the CDR3 gives the full variable domain: GAGVSQSPRYKVAKRGQDVALRCDPISGHVSLFWYQQALGQGPEFLTYFQNEAQLDKSGLPSDRFFAERPEGSVSTLKIQRTQQEDSAVYLCASSLAGTAYEQYFGPGTRLTVT.

The chain combines TRBV5-1 with TRBJ2-7. The length of the CDR3 is 16 residues. Germline CDR1 reads SGHRS; CDR2 reads YFSETQ. The CDR3 here is CASSFGPQKLRYEQYF.

The J gene is TRBJ2-1, the V gene TRBV28; TCRdb returns TRBD1, unconfirmable since there is no DNA. This CDR3 spans 12 amino acids. CDR1 MDHEN and CDR2 SYDVKM come from the germline V gene. The CDR3 loop is CASSPLWNEQFF.

This clonotype ranks as medium-sized in terms of frequency. The chain has TRBV10-3 and TRBJ2-2; TCRdb picks TRBD1, but there is no DNA to check that call. The germline V gene encodes CDR1 ENHRY and CDR2 SYGVKD. This CDR3 region has 15 residues. CDR3 sequence: CAISAGTGLTGELFF.

The gene calls are TRBV6-5 and TRBJ2-2; TCRdb indicates TRBD2, and absent DNA this call remains unverified. The germline V gene has CDR1 MNHEY and CDR2 SVGAGI. This CDR3 contains 19 residues. The chain's CDR3 is CASSFSTSGGGTNTGELFF.

The chain joins TRBV29-1 to TRBJ2-2. CDR3 size: 12 residues. The germline V gene encodes CDR1 SQVTM and CDR2 ANQGSEA. The CDR3 loop is CSVRANTGELFF.

This chain's CDR3 is CASSSTVQGDEQYF. The chain has TRBV5-1 and TRBJ2-7; TCRdb indicates TRBD1, and absent DNA this call remains unverified. The germline CDR1 and CDR2 sequences are SGHRS and YFSETQ. This CDR3 spans 14 amino acids.

The chain is built from TRBV5-1 and TRBJ2-1; TCRdb proposes TRBD2, but this gene call is untestable without DNA. The length of the CDR3 is 16 residues. Germline-derived CDR1 and CDR2 are SGHRS and YFSETQ. The CDR3 is CASSLDLRVLYNEQFF.